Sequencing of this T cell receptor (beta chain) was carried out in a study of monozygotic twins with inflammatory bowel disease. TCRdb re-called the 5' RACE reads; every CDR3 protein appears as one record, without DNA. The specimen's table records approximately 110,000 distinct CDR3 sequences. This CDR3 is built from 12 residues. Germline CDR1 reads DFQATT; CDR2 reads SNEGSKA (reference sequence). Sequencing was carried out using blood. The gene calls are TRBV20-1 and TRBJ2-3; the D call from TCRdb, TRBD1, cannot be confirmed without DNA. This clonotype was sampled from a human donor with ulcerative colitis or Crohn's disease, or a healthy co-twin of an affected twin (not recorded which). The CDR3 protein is CSASGGLDTQYF.